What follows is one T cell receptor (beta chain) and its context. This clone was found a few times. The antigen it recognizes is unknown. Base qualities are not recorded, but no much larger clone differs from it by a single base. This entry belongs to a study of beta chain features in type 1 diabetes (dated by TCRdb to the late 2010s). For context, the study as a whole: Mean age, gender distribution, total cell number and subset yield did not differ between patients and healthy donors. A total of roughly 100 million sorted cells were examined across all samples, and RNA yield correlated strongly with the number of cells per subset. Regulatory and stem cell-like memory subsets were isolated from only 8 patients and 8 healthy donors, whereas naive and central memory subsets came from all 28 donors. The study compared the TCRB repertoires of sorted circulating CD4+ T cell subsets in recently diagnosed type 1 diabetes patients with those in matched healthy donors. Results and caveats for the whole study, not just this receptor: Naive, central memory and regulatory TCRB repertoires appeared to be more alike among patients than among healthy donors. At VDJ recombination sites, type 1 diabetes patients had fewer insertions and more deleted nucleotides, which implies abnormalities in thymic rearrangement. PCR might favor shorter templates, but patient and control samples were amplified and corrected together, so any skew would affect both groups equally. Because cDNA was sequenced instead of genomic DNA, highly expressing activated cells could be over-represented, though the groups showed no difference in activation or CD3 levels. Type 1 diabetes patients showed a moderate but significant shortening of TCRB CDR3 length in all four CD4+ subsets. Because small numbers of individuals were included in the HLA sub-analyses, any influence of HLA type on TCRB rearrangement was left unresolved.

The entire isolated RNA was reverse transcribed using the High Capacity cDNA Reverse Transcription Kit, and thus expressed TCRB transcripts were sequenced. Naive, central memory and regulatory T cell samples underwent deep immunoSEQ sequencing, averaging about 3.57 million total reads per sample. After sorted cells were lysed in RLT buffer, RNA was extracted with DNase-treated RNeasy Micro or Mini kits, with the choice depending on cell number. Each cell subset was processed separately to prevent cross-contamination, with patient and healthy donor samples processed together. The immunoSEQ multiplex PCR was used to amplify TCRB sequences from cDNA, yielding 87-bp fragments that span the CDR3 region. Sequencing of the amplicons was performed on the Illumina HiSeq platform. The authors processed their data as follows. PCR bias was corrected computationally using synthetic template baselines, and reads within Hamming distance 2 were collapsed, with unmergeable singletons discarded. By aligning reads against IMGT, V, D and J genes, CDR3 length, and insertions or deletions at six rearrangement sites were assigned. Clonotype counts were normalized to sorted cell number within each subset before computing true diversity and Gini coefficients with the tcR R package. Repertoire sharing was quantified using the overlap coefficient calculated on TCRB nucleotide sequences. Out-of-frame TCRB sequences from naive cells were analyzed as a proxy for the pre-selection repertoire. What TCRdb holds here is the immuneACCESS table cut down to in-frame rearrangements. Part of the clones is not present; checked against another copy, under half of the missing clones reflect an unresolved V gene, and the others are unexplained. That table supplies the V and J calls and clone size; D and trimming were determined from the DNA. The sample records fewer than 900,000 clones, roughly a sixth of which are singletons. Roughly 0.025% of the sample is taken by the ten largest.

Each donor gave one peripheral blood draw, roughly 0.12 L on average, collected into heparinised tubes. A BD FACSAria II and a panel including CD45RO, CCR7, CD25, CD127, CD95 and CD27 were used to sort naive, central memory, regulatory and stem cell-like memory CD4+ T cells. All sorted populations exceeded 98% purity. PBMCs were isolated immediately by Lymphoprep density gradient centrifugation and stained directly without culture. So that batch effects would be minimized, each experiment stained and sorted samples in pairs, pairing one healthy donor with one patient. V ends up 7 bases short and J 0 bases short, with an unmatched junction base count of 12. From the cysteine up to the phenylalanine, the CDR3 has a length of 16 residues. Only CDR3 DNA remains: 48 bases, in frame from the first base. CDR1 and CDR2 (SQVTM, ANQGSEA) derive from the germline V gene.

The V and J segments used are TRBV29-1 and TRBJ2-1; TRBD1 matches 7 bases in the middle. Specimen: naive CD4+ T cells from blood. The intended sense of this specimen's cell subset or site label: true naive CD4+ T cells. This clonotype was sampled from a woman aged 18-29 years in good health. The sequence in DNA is TGCAGCGGGGGGACAGCAGGCTTGAGCTCCTACAATGAGCAGTTCTTC. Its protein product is CSGGTAGLSSYNEQFF.